This T cell receptor (beta chain) was recovered during a study of cytomegalovirus exposure and HLA in healthy donors (TCRdb year 2017). Study-wide context: An earlier analysis of around 600 of the donors reported approximately 300 Gb of sequence data and some 120 million unique TCR beta sequences from some 180 million T cells. An early release that covered fewer than 800 HLA-typed donors contained about 300 gigabases of sequencing data and around 80 million unique TCR sequences. Of the approximately 400 genotyped donors, approximately 83% fell in the genetic ancestry cluster associated with self-reported Caucasian donors. The study aimed to test whether signatures of past pathogen exposure could be identified by cataloging public T cell receptors. The T cell repertoires of 666 subjects were profiled by immunosequencing and related to cytomegalovirus serostatus. Along with the approximately 700-subject first cohort, a separate validation cohort of roughly 110 different subjects was used. The study combined high-throughput TCR immunosequencing, statistical association of individual TCRs with disease status, and machine learning to predict cytomegalovirus infection status. To study patterns of TCR occurrence, a later analysis re-analyzed previously published TCR beta repertoires from around 670 donors and added high-resolution HLA genotyping. In the later analysis, no new phenotypic data were used to find candidate immune exposures; instead, reliance was placed on TCR beta sequences and their occurrence across donors. An earlier analysis of around 640 of the donors used high-throughput TCR beta sequencing to judge whether each TCR beta V gene segment behaved as functional or pseudogenic. Donor age, sex, ethnicity and CMV serostatus were compiled together with the repertoire data. In a later genetic analysis, genome-wide SNP genotypes for about 65% of the roughly 700 donors were used, and that subset was treated as a discovery cohort. Every discovery cohort repertoire had been produced on one sequencing platform. Both class I and class II loci were covered by HLA typing, at four-digit resolution. The number of typed donors differed by locus: roughly 629-640 for A, B, C, DRB1 and DQB1; 522 for DQA1; approximately 600 for DPA1; and some 430 for DPB1. A few DR-DQ haplotypes were treated as single units for association and clustering because of strong linkage in the cohort. Across approximately 400 genotyped donors of the cohort, an average of about 220,000 unique TCR beta nucleotide sequences per donor were sequenced, and roughly 20% of those sequences were non-productive. Broad study findings and their caveats: At a false discovery rate of 0.05, a later analysis linked under 20,000 TCR beta sequences to specific HLA alleles. In an earlier analysis of some 500 of the donors, most TCR beta V segments appeared in productive rearrangements about 90% or about 30% of the time, broadly matching IMGT annotations. When HLA alleles, especially DR and DQ, strongly co-occurred, attributing TCR associations to individual alleles was difficult. Compared with the approximately 600-donor mean, donors in an Asian-associated ancestry cluster had fewer N-insertions in productive TCRs, according to a later genetic analysis. In a later analysis, HLA-associated TCR beta chains showed more clonal expansion and lower generation probabilities than non-associated chains that were equally common. Correlated functional status among segregating V segments might reflect linkage disequilibrium, but an unknown experimental factor could not be ruled out. The earlier analysis of about 600 of the donors excluded seventeen rarely observed V segments, including chromosome 9 orphons, because counts were too low. A few of the identified cytomegalovirus-associated TCR beta chains were confirmed in vitro to be specific for cytomegalovirus antigens. The authors suggested that the approach could potentially be extended to other disease states and immunological phenotypes. According to a later analysis, TCR association rates differed among HLA loci, with DRB1 alleles showing the most associated TCRs and HLA-C alleles showing the fewest. A cluster of highly shared sequence variants was judged likely to be a technical artifact of the sequencing pipeline. Roughly uniform sequencing depth across donors was assumed in presence/absence analyses, although this assumption may not hold. A total of roughly 160 TCR beta chains were listed by the study as associated with cytomegalovirus. In both the original and validation cohorts, the classifier was reported to diagnose cytomegalovirus status with high specificity and sensitivity. The only immune exposure information available for the cohort was CMV serostatus. V-gene and J-gene trimming of TCR beta chains was associated with a missense DCLRE1C variant in a later genetic analysis, and the association was replicated in an independent cohort. Several of the top co-occurrence clusters appeared to be linked to parvovirus B19, influenza, CMV and Epstein-Barr virus, according to a later analysis. A further reported finding was that TCR beta sequences accurately predicted the HLA-A and HLA-B alleles for most subjects in the first cohort. The cohort was sequenced for TCR beta chains only, and without alpha or paired-chain data the features that could be detected were limited. Some IMGT-functional V segments, including TRBV6-2 and TRBV6-3, could not be distinguished by the 87-base-pair reads and were therefore excluded. Most CMV-associated TCR beta chains appeared to be HLA-restricted in a later analysis, and the HLA associations seemed to be driven largely by CMV exposure. Because HLA typing was missing for some donors at each locus, association tests included only the typed subset. Most TCR sequences were observed very rarely across donors, whereas some public TCRs were present in many individuals.

The cohort comprised approximately 700 healthy bone marrow donors. All cohort members were sampled while nominally healthy, although unrecorded immune exposures were likely present. The donor was CMV seronegative and belonged to the group of 352 seronegative cohort members. Each donor provided a peripheral blood sample, and peripheral blood mononuclear cells were used for TCR beta sequencing. Genomic DNA was extracted from the blood cell samples with the Qiagen DNeasy Blood Extraction Kit. Based on the germline V gene (reference sequence), the CDR1 and CDR2 sequences are MNHEY and SMNVEV. Counted from cysteine to phenylalanine, this CDR3 has 12 amino acids. Only the CDR3 portion is preserved as DNA: 36 bases, with reading frame beginning at the first base. Cut back by 8 bases and 8 bases, the V and J ends lie 10 bases apart. Comment on this clone: Its antigen remains unidentified. Per-nucleotide qualities are absent, and no much larger clonotype sits a single base away.

Library method: the immunoSEQ multiplex PCR assay. The multiplex PCR relied on a mix of 60 forward primers for TCR Vbeta segments and 13 reverse primers for TCR Jbeta segments. The CDR3 region of rearranged TCR beta genes was amplified from genomic DNA by a multiplex PCR assay. The Illumina HiSeq System was used to sequence the amplified TCR beta libraries as 87-base-pair reads. The paper's data handling went like this. A later analysis counted 65 million to 90 million unique TCR beta chains across the 600 to 850 repertoires, and roughly 11 million of these chains were shared by at least two donors. A nearest-neighbor algorithm error-corrected the raw reads and collapsed the reads into unique sequences, merging closely related sequences to remove PCR and sequencing errors. To assign V, D and J gene segments, CDR3 sequences were aligned to IMGT reference sequences. For a sequence to be retained, a match of at least six nucleotides was required to both a V gene segment and a J gene segment. A rearrangement counted as productive if the CDR3 had no stop codons and remained in frame with V and J, and every other rearrangement counted as non-productive. CDR3 was defined by IMGT convention, running from the second conserved V-encoded cysteine to the conserved J-encoded phenylalanine. In an earlier analysis of roughly 580 of the donors, sequences lacking an unambiguous match to a single V gene segment were excluded. In an earlier analysis of approximately 590 of the donors, V segments were called functional above 56.7% productive rearrangements and were called segregating when the between-donor standard deviation exceeded 5%. A statistical classification framework was built to diagnose cytomegalovirus status from the catalog of TCR beta chain sequences. V and J gene assignment, in a later analysis, came from comparing TCR nucleotide sequences with IMGT/GENE-DB human TR gene sequences. The TCRdist pipeline was used in a later analysis to assign CDR3 sequences and most-parsimonious VDJ recombination scenarios. In a later analysis, each TCR beta chain was defined by its CDR3 amino acid sequence together with its V-gene family, and reads lacking a unique V-gene family were excluded. A later analysis removed 450 to 600 highly shared, low-generation-probability nucleotide sequences to deal with suspected cross-contamination and a sequencing artifact. For each public chain, a later analysis derived a clonal expansion index from normalized ranks of inferred template counts within each repertoire. A later analysis computed generation probabilities with a VDJ recombination model fitted to out-of-frame rearrangements, and checked the results against IGoR. In a later analysis, TCR-TCR, TCR-HLA and TCR-CMV co-occurrence was scored with hypergeometric tests, and a repertoire-size bias correction was applied to TCR pairs. To estimate false discovery rates, a later analysis permuted the HLA or CMV assignments 20 times. In a later analysis, co-occurring TCRs were grouped using DBSCAN, and TCRdist sequence similarity was added for clustering within HLA-allele-positive subsets. Repertoires with fewer than 30,000 or more than 120,000 public chains, plus five repertoires with anomalous nucleotide sharing, were excluded from co-occurrence clustering. Not all clones reach the TCRdb copy of this immuneACCESS table, which keeps in-frame sequences only. Checked studies attribute under half of the gap to unresolved V genes and leave the rest unexplained. That table is the source of V, J and clone size, and D and trimming were worked out from the DNA. The sample table holds 150,000 or so clones, of which around 83% were seen once. The ten largest clones capture about 2.4% of the sample.

The source material was PBMCs. The TCR sequence derives from a woman aged 18 to 35 in good health and CMV-seronegative. Recombination connected TRBV27 to TRBJ1-6, with the D gene not confidently named. At the DNA level, the sequence is TGTGCCAGCCACGGACTCTATTCACCCCTCCACTTT. The encoded protein is CASHGLYSPLHF.